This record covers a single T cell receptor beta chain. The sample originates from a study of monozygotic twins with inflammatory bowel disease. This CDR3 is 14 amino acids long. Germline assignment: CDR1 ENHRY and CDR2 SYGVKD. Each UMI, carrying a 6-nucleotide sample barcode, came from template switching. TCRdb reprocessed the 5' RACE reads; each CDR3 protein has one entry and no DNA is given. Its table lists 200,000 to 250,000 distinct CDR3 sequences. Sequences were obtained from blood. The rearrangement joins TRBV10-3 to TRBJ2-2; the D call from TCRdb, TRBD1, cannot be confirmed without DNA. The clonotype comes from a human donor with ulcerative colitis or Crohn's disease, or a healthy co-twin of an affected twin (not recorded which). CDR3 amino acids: CAISGRQAAGELFF.